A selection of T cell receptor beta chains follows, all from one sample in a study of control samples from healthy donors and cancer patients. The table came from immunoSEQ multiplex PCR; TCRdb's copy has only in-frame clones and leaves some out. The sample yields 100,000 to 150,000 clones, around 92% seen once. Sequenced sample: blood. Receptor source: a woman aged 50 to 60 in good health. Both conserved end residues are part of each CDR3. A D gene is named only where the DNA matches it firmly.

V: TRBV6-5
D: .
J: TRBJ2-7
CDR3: CASSYSVGSGGEQYF
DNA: TGTGCCAGCAGTTACTCGGTTGGTTCAGGAGGCGAGCAGTACTTC

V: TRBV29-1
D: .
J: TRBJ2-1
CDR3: CSVGLGGTYNEQFF
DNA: TGCAGCGTGGGCCTGGGTGGGACCTACAATGAGCAGTTCTTC

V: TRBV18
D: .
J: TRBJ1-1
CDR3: CASSGQGMNTEAFF
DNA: TGTGCCAGCTCAGGTCAGGGTATGAACACTGAAGCTTTCTTT

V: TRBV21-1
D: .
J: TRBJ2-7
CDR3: CASSRSLGYEQYF
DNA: TGTGCCAGCAGCAGATCTTTGGGCTACGAGCAGTACTTC

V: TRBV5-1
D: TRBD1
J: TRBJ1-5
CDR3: CASSPGQGNQPQHF
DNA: TGCGCCAGCAGCCCCGGACAGGGGAATCAGCCCCAGCATTTT

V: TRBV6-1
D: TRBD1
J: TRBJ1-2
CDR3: CASSEQGVYGYTF
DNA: TGTGCCAGCAGTGAACAGGGGGTCTATGGCTACACCTTC

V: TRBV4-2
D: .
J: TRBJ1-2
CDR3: CASSDPGGGLGYTF
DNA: TGTGCCAGCAGCGATCCCGGGGGGGGGCTTGGCTACACCTTC

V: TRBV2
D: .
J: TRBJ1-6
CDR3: CASSEQKVRAPLHF
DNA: TGTGCCAGCAGTGAACAGAAAGTTAGGGCACCCCTCCACTTT

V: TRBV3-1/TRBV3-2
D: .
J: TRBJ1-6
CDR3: CASSQDHRAASPLHF
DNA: TGTGCCAGCAGCCAAGACCACAGGGCGGCCTCACCCCTCCACTTT

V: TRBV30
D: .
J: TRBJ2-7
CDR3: CAWMRSYEQYF
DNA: TGTGCCTGGATGAGGTCCTACGAGCAGTACTTC

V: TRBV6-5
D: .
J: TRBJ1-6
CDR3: CASSVYNSPLHF
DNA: TGTGCCAGCAGCGTTTATAATTCACCCCTCCACTTT

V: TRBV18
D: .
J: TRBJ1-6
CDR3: CASSPAGGVGSPLHF
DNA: TGTGCCAGCTCCCCCGCGGGGGGCGTAGGTTCACCCCTCCACTTT

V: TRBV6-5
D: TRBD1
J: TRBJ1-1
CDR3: CASRNGQGAEAFF
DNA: TGTGCCAGCAGGAACGGACAGGGGGCGGAAGCTTTCTTT

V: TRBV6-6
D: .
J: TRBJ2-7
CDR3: CASVGQAEEGQYF
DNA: TGTGCCAGCGTTGGGCAGGCCGAGGAGGGGCAGTACTTC

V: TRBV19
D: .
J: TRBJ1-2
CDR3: CASKGQNYGYTF
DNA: TGTGCCAGTAAGGGGCAGAACTATGGCTACACCTTC

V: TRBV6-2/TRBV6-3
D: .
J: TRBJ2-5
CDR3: CASSYVGGERETQYF
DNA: TGTGCCAGCAGTTACGTTGGTGGCGAGAGGGAGACCCAGTACTTC

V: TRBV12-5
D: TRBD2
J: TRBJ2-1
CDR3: CASAPSGRAYNEQFF
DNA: TGTGCTAGTGCCCCGAGCGGGAGGGCCTACAATGAGCAGTTCTTC

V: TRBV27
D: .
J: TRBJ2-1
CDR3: CASTRSATETYNEQFF
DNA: TGTGCCAGCACCCGAAGCGCGACAGAGACTTACAATGAGCAGTTCTTC

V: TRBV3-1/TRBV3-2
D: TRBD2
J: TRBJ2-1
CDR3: CASSSGSSYNEQFF
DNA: TGTGCCAGCTCGAGCGGGAGCTCCTACAATGAGCAGTTCTTC

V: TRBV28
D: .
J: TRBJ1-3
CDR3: CASTKTVSGNTIYF
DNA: TGTGCCAGCACCAAGACAGTCTCTGGAAACACCATATATTTT

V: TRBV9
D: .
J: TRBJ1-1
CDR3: CASSVVGLMNTEAFF
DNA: TGTGCCAGCAGCGTAGTAGGTCTCATGAACACTGAAGCTTTCTTT

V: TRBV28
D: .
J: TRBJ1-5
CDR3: CASSSPFKGFQPQHF
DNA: TGTGCCAGCAGTAGTCCTTTTAAGGGGTTTCAGCCCCAGCATTTT

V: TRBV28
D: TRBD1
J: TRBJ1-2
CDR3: CASSSPDREGECYTF
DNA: TGTGCCAGCAGTTCCCCGGACAGGGAGGGGGAATGCTACACCTTC

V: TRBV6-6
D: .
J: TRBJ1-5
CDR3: CASSTTRRAQHF
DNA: TGTGCCAGCAGTACGACCCGGAGGGCCCAGCATTTT

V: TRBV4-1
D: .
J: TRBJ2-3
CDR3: CASSQTGLSTDTQYF
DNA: TGCGCCAGCAGCCAAACCGGGCTCAGCACAGATACGCAGTATTTT

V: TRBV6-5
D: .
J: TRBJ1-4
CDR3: CASTSTGAANEKLFF
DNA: TGTGCCAGCACCAGCACGGGGGCGGCTAATGAAAAACTGTTTTTT

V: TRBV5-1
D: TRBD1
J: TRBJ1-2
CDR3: CASSYRQGAAYPPDGYTF
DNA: TGCGCCAGCAGCTATCGACAGGGGGCAGCTTACCCCCCGGATGGCTACACCTTC

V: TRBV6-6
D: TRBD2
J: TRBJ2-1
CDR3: CASSRPSGREGWQFF
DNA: TGTGCCAGCAGTCGCCCTTCGGGGCGGGAGGGATGGCAGTTCTTC

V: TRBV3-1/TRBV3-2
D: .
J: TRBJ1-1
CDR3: CASAIFRGTEAFF
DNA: TGTGCCAGCGCTATCTTCAGGGGAACTGAAGCTTTCTTT